In its sample, the clone carrying this T cell receptor beta chain was seen many times. What it recognizes is unknown. Deletions cut 4 bases from V and 3 bases from J, with 13 bases between. The CDR3 is made up of 14 amino acids. Germline assignment: CDR1 SQVTM and CDR2 ANQGSEA. This sample is part of a study of T-cell reconstitution after alpha-beta-depleted transplantation in children. Preparing the TCRbeta library involved the use of unique molecular identifiers. One entry per CDR3 protein, called by TCRdb with MiXCR from the PCR reads. The sample lists approximately 97,000 distinct CDR3 sequences, approximately 5.4% occurring once. Study results and limitations: T-cell counts and diversity were attributed mostly to newly produced T cells one year after transplant.

Sequenced material: PBMCs, mostly from graft donor cells, taken 60 days after TCRalphabeta/CD19-depleted stem cell transplant. V gene TRBV29-1 combines with J gene TRBJ2-1; D not resolved. This clonotype originated in a female patient under 10 years old who had a stem cell transplant for Fanconi anemia, so the T cells may come from the graft donor. The CDR3 nucleotides are TGCAGCGTTGTGATGCAAGTGATCTACAATGAGCAGTTCTTC. The encoded protein is CSVVMQVIYNEQFF.